Below, one TCR beta chain is given with its context. What it binds is not known. The method was immunoSEQ multiplex PCR; TCRdb's version includes in-frame clones alone and lacks a portion of them. This sample carries 320,000 or so clones, about 90% of them seen once, and the ten largest clones take over 5%. This sample was included in a study of Ad26.COV2.S vaccination and SARS-CoV-2 variants. At the level of the study: In the study, Ad26.COV2.S was injected intramuscularly once, or twice 56 days apart. Study-level results: Once vaccination had occurred, spike-specific CD8+ and CD4+ T cell responses reportedly showed substantial breadth. Analyses of TCR breadth and depth may have underestimated total T cell responses.

The V gene end was trimmed by 5 bases and the J gene end by 4 bases; junction bases not matched to a gene: 4. From germline, CDR1 is LNHDA and CDR2 SQIVND (reference sequence). The CDR3 extends over 14 amino acids. Described treatment: about 20 received Ad26.COV2.S at low or high dose, single or two shots; roughly five received placebo; per-sample allocation not given. At day 63 after the first vaccine or placebo injection, samples were drawn. The material was peripheral blood, obtained in a trial of Ad26.COV2.S vaccine versus placebo. The receptor was isolated from a person aged 18-65 years who received the Ad26.COV2.S COVID-19 vaccine or a placebo. The chain employs TRBV19 and TRBJ2-1, with 8 bases matching TRBD1. The CDR3 spells CASSLRGQYNEQFF. CDR3 bases: TGTGCCAGTAGTCTCAGGGGGCAGTACAATGAGCAGTTCTTC. Together with reference TRBV19 and TRBJ2-1, the CDR3 gives the full variable domain: DGGITQSPKYLFRKEGQNVTLSCEQNLNHDAMYWYRQDPGQGLRLIYYSQIVNDFQKGDIAEGYSVSREKKESFPLTVTSAQKNPTAFYLCASSLRGQYNEQFFGPGTRLTVL.